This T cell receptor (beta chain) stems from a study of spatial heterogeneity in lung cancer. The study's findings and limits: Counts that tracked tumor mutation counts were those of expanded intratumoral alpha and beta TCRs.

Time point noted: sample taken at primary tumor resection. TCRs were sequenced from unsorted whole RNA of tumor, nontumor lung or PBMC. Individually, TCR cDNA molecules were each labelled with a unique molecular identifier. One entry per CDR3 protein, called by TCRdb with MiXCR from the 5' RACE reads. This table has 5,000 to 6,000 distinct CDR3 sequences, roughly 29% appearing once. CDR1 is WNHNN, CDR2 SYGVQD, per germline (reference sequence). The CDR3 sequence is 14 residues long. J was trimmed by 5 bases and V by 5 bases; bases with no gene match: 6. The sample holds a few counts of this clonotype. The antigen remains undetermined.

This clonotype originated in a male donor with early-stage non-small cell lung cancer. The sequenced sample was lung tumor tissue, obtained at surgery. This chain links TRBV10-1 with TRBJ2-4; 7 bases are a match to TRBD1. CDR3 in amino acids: CASSLTGAQNIQYF. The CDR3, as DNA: TGCGCCAGCAGTCTCACAGGGGCCCAAAACATTCAGTACTTC.